These 27 T cell receptor beta chains originate from one sample sequenced in a study of blood T cell repertoires in COVID-19. Assay used: immunoSEQ multiplex PCR; TCRdb lists only in-frame clones, some missing. The data hold approximately 210,000 clones, with 82% observed a single time. The sequencing sample was made of PBMCs or T cells enriched from blood (not recorded which). The receptors come from a woman aged 60 to 75 who had recovered from COVID-19.

As DNA, the CDR3 is TGTGCCAGCAGGTTGAGCGGGCTGAACACTGAAGCTTTCTTT. Residues: CASRLSGLNTEAFF. The rearrangement links TRBV27 to TRBJ1-1; D uncertain. V was pared by 6 bases and J by 0 bases, with 11 bases between. The CDR3 loop spans 14 amino acids. Germline CDR1 and CDR2: MNHEY and SMNVEV (reference sequence).

V and J are TRBV7-9 and TRBJ2-3; 8 bases are a match to TRBD1. With V trimmed by 5 bases and J by 4 bases, 5 bases remained unmatched. Germline lookup yields CDR1 SEHNR and CDR2 FQNEAQ (reference sequence). The CDR3 extends over 14 amino acids. The CDR3 loop reads CASSQRTGPDTQYF. The CDR3 coding sequence is TGTGCCAGCAGCCAACGGACAGGGCCAGATACGCAGTATTTT.

The rearrangement joins TRBV13 to TRBJ1-1, with D maybe TRBD1 (6 bases). In germline, CDR1 is PRHDT, CDR2 FYEKMQ (reference sequence). This CDR3 is built from 14 residues. V gave up 3 bases and J gave up 6 bases, with 14 bases separating them. The CDR3 loop reads CASSFPQGRAEAFF. CDR3 sequence (DNA): TGTGCCAGCAGCTTTCCCCAGGGGAGGGCTGAAGCTTTCTTT.

V usage is TRBV29-1 and J usage is TRBJ1-2, with TRBD1 identical over 9 bases. Germline CDR1 reads SQVTM; CDR2 reads ANQGSEA. The CDR3 runs to 13 residues. V dropped 3 bases and J dropped 8; count of bases not matched to a gene: 7. The DNA for the CDR3 is TGCAGCGTTGAGGGACAGGGTTTAAGGGGCTACACCTTC. It is translated as CSVEGQGLRGYTF. The whole variable domain, filled in from reference TRBV29-1 and TRBJ1-2, reads SAVISQKPSRDICQRGTSLTIQCQVDSQVTMMFWYRQQPGQSLTLIATANQGSEATYESGFVIDKFPISRPNLTFSTLTVSNMSPEDSSIYLCSVEGQGLRGYTFGSGTRLTVV.

This clone came up a few times. The chain is built from TRBV5-8 and TRBJ1-2, with D perhaps TRBD1 (5 bases). V gave up 4 bases and J gave up 5 bases, with 15 bases separating them. The CDR3 is 14 residues long. Germline V gives CDR1 SGHTS, CDR2 YDEGEE. Here the CDR3 reads CASSRQGAGYGYTF. The DNA for the CDR3 is TGTGCCAGCAGCCGACAAGGGGCAGGGTATGGCTACACCTTC.

In this sample, this clone turned up a few times. The V call is TRBV3-1 (or the pseudogene TRBV3-2), the J call TRBJ2-1; D is perhaps TRBD1 (6 bases). The germline CDR1 and CDR2 sequences are LGHDT and YNNKEL (reference sequence). Trimming removed 2 bases from V and 9 bases from J, with 8 bases in between. CDR3 length equals 12 residues. DNA of the CDR3: TGTGCCAGCAGCCAACAGGGGACTGAGCAGTTCTTC. It specifies CASSQQGTEQFF.

This clone has only a few counts. The rearrangement joins TRBV30 to TRBJ2-3; TRBD2 might be the D (6 bases). The CDR3 contains 14 residues. Germline assignment: CDR1 GTSNPN and CDR2 SVGIG (reference sequence). V was clipped by 2 bases and J by 6 bases, with 15 bases between them. The DNA for the CDR3 is TGTGCCTGGAGTCTGGGGACTGGTGCGGATACGCAGTATTTT. Translating gives CAWSLGTGADTQYF.

The gene calls are TRBV19 and TRBJ1-5, with D hard to call. Looked up from germline, CDR1 is LNHDA and CDR2 is SQIVND (reference sequence). V lost 6 bases to trimming and J lost 0 bases, with 15 bases between them. The CDR3 extends over 16 amino acids. Here the CDR3 DNA reads TGTGCCAGTAGCTACAGAGGGCCCAATAGCAATCAGCCCCAGCATTTT. Its translation is CASSYRGPNSNQPQHF.

The rearrangement links TRBV5-8 to TRBJ1-5; D remains ambiguous. The CDR3 length is 12 residues. Germline V gene lookup returns CDR1 SGHTS and CDR2 YDEGEE. Trimming took off 4 bases at V and 7 bases at J, with 9 bases between the two ends. CDR3 residues: CASSTRGQPQHF. In DNA, the CDR3 is TGTGCCAGCAGCACCCGAGGCCAGCCCCAGCATTTT.

The CDR3 is CASSEDRGTGRSNQPQHF. In nucleotides, the CDR3 is TGTGCCAGCAGTGAAGACAGGGGGACCGGCAGGAGCAATCAGCCCCAGCATTTT. The V call is TRBV6-1, the J call TRBJ1-5; 8 bases match TRBD1. From germline, CDR1 is MNHNS and CDR2 SASEGT. Unmatched junction bases numbered 9, after V lost 1 base and J lost 1 base. This CDR3 comprises 18 residues.

The chain employs TRBV18 and TRBJ1-1; maybe TRBD1 (6 bases). V dropped 0 bases and J dropped 5 bases, with 16 bases sitting between them. Germline CDR1 reads KGHSH; CDR2 reads LQKENI. The CDR3 totals 16 residues. In DNA, the CDR3 is TGTGCCAGCTCACCACCCCCGACAGGTACGAGGACTGAAGCTTTCTTT. It encodes CASSPPPTGTRTEAFF.

The CDR3 nucleotides are TGTGCCAGCAGAGACACAGGGCTGAACACTGAAGCTTTCTTT. This codes for CASRDTGLNTEAFF. J is TRBJ1-1 and V is TRBV6-5; possibly TRBD1 for D (6 bases). Trimming stripped 6 bases from V and 0 bases from J, with 11 bases between. The CDR3 sequence is 14 residues long. Germline V gives CDR1 MNHEY, CDR2 SVGAGI.

V usage is TRBV27 and J usage is TRBJ1-1; the D gene is possibly TRBD1 (5 bases). Germline V gives CDR1 MNHEY, CDR2 SMNVEV (reference sequence). The CDR3 totals 13 residues. Trimming took 8 bases from V and 0 from J, leaving 10 bases between them. CDR3 sequence: CASSLGLNTEAFF. For the CDR3, the DNA is TGTGCCAGCTCCCTGGGGCTGAACACTGAAGCTTTCTTT.

This chain joins TRBV19 and TRBJ1-3; TRBD1 matches at 8 bases. Unmatched junction bases numbered 9, after V lost 3 bases and J lost 2 bases. CDR1 and CDR2 from the germline V gene are LNHDA and SQIVND (reference sequence). The CDR3 is 17 amino acids. Here the CDR3 reads CASSMSRDRLAGNTIYF. CDR3 DNA: TGTGCCAGTAGTATGTCCCGGGACAGGTTAGCTGGAAACACCATATATTTT.

The chain links TRBV2 to TRBJ1-2; no firm D call. V gave up 1 base and J gave up 6 bases, with 18 bases separating them. CDR1 and CDR2 from the germline V gene are SNHLY and FYNNEI. This CDR3 is built from 16 residues. Here the CDR3 DNA reads TGTGCCAGCAGTGAAGAAGCCAAACTTCGGGATGATGGCTACACCTTC. It codes for CASSEEAKLRDDGYTF.

The chain uses TRBV19 and TRBJ1-6; D uncertain. Germline CDR1 is LNHDA and CDR2 is SQIVND (reference sequence). This CDR3 region has 15 residues. Deletions cut 5 bases from V and 0 bases from J, with 8 bases between. CDR3 region: CASSRVSSYNSPLHF. The CDR3 DNA reads TGTGCCAGTAGTCGGGTCAGCTCCTATAATTCACCCCTCCACTTT.

J is TRBJ2-7 and V is TRBV28; TRBD1 is a possible D gene (6 bases). The CDR3 extends over 15 amino acids. The V gene lost 2 bases and the J gene lost 3 bases, with 14 bases spanning the gap. CDR1 MDHEN and CDR2 SYDVKM come from the germline V gene. CDR3 region: CASSLTHRAYYEQYF. The CDR3 region has the DNA TGTGCCAGCAGTTTAACGCACAGGGCCTACTACGAGCAGTACTTC.

The chain carries TRBV6-1 and TRBJ2-1, with 13 bases aligning to TRBD2. Unmatched junction bases numbered 4, after V lost 2 bases and J lost 9 bases. The CDR3 contains 15 residues. From germline, CDR1 is MNHNS and CDR2 SASEGT. The CDR3: CASSEITSGGAEQFF. DNA for the CDR3: TGTGCCAGCAGTGAAATAACTAGCGGGGGGGCTGAGCAGTTCTTC.

CDR3 coding DNA: TGTGCCAGCAGCTTAGCCGGCAGGCTACAAGAGACCCAGTACTTC. As protein: CASSLAGRLQETQYF. V gene TRBV7-6 combines with J gene TRBJ2-5; no clear D gene. Germline CDR1 is SGHVS and CDR2 is FNYEAQ. The CDR3 spans 15 residues. V was clipped by 0 bases and J by 2 bases, with 10 bases between them.

This clone showed up just a few times. The chain has TRBV12-5 and TRBJ1-4; D perhaps matches TRBD1 (6 bases). V lost 4 bases and J lost 7, with 13 bases in between. The CDR3 has 14 residues. Germline CDR1 reads LGHNT; CDR2 reads FRNRAP. The CDR3 sequence: CASGSQGGGEKLFF. DNA of the CDR3: TGTGCTAGTGGTTCACAGGGAGGGGGTGAAAAACTGTTTTTT.

The genes are TRBV7-6 and TRBJ2-2; 7 bases line up with TRBD1. Per germline, CDR1 SGHVS and CDR2 FNYEAQ. The CDR3 contains 16 residues. V was clipped by 4 bases and J by 5 bases; unmatched bases: 10. The CDR3 DNA is TGTGCCAGCAGCTCAGGAACAGGGGTTTTAACCGGGGAGCTGTTTTTT. Translating gives CASSSGTGVLTGELFF.

The chain recombines TRBV11-1 with TRBJ2-7; 14 bases are a match to TRBD2. V gave up 4 bases and J gave up 10 bases; unmatched junction bases: 9. The CDR3 extends over 15 amino acids. Germline assignment: CDR1 SGHAT and CDR2 FQDESV (reference sequence). CDR3 sequence (DNA): TGTGCCAGCAGCTCCACGGGACTAGCGGGGGAGCATCAGTACTTC. Translated: CASSSTGLAGEHQYF.

This CDR3 reads CATSDSGDPLDTQYF. The CDR3 nucleotides read TGTGCCACCAGTGATTCAGGGGACCCTCTAGATACGCAGTATTTT. J is TRBJ2-3 and V is TRBV24-1; D perhaps matches TRBD1 (6 bases). This CDR3 has 15 residues. The germline V gene encodes CDR1 KGHDR and CDR2 SFDVKD. The V end was cut by 2 bases, the J end by 5 bases, with 13 bases between.

About this clone itself: The junction differs from germline at one of its ends, possibly a read error. The genes are TRBV19 and TRBJ1-4; D gene uncertain. The CDR3 covers 17 residues. Germline CDR1 reads LNHDA; CDR2 reads SQIVND (reference sequence). The CDR3, as DNA: TGTGCCAGTAATATAGGGAGGGCGTCGATGGCTAATGAAAAACTGTTTTTT. Protein sequence: CASNIGRASMANEKLFF.

The chain combines TRBV3-1 (or the pseudogene TRBV3-2) with TRBJ1-1; TRBD1 agrees at 9 bases. CDR3 size: 16 residues. Losses at the gene ends were 6 bases for V and 0 bases for J; bases not matched to a gene: 8. CDR1 and CDR2 from the germline V gene are LGHDT and YNNKEL (reference sequence). For the CDR3, the DNA is TGTGCCAGCAGTCTGGGGACAGGGCCTATGAACACTGAAGCTTTCTTT. It yields the protein CASSLGTGPMNTEAFF.

The CDR3 DNA sequence: TGTGCCAGCAGTTTTTTGTCGGGAAACACTGAAGCTTTCTTT. It translates to CASSFLSGNTEAFF. V is TRBV27 and J is TRBJ1-1; D gene uncertain. CDR1 and CDR2 (germline): MNHEY, SMNVEV (reference sequence). V lost 3 bases, J lost 2 bases, and 10 bases lay in between. The CDR3 runs to 14 residues.

This rearrangement joins TRBV4-3 to TRBJ2-2, with 7 nucleotides matching TRBD1. Per germline, CDR1 LGHNA and CDR2 YSLEER. Trimming at V came to 4 bases and at J to 4 bases, leaving 12 bases not matched to a gene. This CDR3 region has 17 residues. CDR3 nucleotide sequence: TGCGCCAGCAGCCGGGCGGCAGGGGGAAAAGGCACCGGGGAGCTGTTTTTT. Protein: CASSRAAGGKGTGELFF.